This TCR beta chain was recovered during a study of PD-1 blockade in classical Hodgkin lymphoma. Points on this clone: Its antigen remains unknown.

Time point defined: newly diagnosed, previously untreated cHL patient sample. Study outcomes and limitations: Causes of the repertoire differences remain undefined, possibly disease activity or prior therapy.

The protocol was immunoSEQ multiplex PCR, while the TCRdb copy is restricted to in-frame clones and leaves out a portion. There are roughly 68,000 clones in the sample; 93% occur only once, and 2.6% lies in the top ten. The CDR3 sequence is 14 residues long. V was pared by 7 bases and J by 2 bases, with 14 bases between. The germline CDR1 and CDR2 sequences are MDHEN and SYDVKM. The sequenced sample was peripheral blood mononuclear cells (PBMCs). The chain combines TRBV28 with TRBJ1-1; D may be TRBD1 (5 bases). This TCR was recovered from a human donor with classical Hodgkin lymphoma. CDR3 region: CASTSPGTNTEAFF. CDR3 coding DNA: TGTGCCAGCACCAGCCCCGGGACCAACACTGAAGCTTTCTTT.